This T cell receptor (beta chain) was captured by sequencing in a study of blood T cells in healthy people across ages. Study details: About one barcoded beta molecule per two T cells was captured by template switching.

A J-beta primer mix and a sample-barcoded 5' primer were used in a second PCR of about 6 to 12 cycles. TCRdb re-called the 5' RACE reads with MiXCR, one entry per CDR3 protein. The sample holds hundreds of thousands of distinct CDR3 sequences; about 61% are singletons and the top ten take 20% to 30%. The CDR3 covers 12 residues. Germline V gene sequence: CDR1 LNHNV, CDR2 YYDKDF (reference sequence). V lost 4 bases and J lost 6, with 10 bases in between. The sequencing input was blood. The receptor's source is a man aged 35 to 55 in good health. The V call is TRBV15, the J call TRBJ2-7; D is undetermined. The CDR3 DNA is TGTGCCACCAGCACCAGACAAAGCGAGCAGTACTTC. Protein product: CATSTRQSEQYF.